This T cell receptor (beta chain) appears in the sequencing data of a study of blood T cells in healthy people across ages. Overall study context: In model experiments, template switching was able to capture about one barcoded beta molecule for every two T cells that were present.

It was with a sample-barcoded 5' primer and a J-beta primer mix that a second PCR of roughly 6 to 12 cycles was run. Via MiXCR, TCRdb re-called the 5' RACE reads, giving one row per CDR3 protein. The sample carries about a million distinct CDR3 sequences, 35% to 40% recorded once. Sequenced material: blood. This sequence was found in a man aged 18 to 30 in good health.

The CDR3 sequence: CASSTQRRAGFWDTQYF. For the CDR3, the DNA is TGTGCCAGCAGTACTCAACGAAGGGCAGGGTTTTGGGATACGCAGTATTTT. This chain uses TRBV27 with TRBJ2-3; tentative D call: TRBD1 (5 bases). The V gene lost 5 bases and the J gene lost 6 bases, with 24 bases spanning the gap. CDR3 size: 17 residues. The germline V gene encodes CDR1 MNHEY and CDR2 SMNVEV (reference sequence).